Listed below are T cell receptor beta chains from one sample, sequenced in a study of CD8+ T cells in alopecia areata. Clones were sequenced by immunoSEQ multiplex PCR, and TCRdb holds only the in-frame ones, with some missing. In the table there are some 120,000 clones, roughly 55% of which are singletons. The sample here was CD8+ T cells sorted from blood, taken at week 24, from a patient treated with tofacitinib. These receptors originate from a human donor with alopecia areata. The CDR3 runs from the conserved cysteine through the conserved F or W. D genes are given only for firm matches. Rows give clone size only sometimes, using once, few, many, or a class for an expanded clone.

J: TRBJ2-5
V: TRBV7-3
D: TRBD2
size: .
CDR3: CASSLAGGMAETQYF
DNA: TGTGCCAGCAGCTTAGCGGGGGGCATGGCAGAGACCCAGTACTTC

J: TRBJ2-3
V: TRBV9
D: TRBD2
size: .
CDR3: CASSEGRGNTDTQYF
DNA: TGTGCCAGCAGCGAGGGGCGGGGGAACACAGATACGCAGTATTTT

J: TRBJ2-7
V: TRBV7-9
D: .
size: .
CDR3: CASSGETEQYF
DNA: TGTGCCAGCAGCGGAGAAACCGAGCAGTACTTC

J: TRBJ1-1
V: TRBV5-1
D: .
size: .
CDR3: CASSFEMNTEAFF
DNA: TGCGCCAGCAGCTTCGAAATGAACACTGAAGCTTTCTTT

J: TRBJ1-5
V: TRBV27
D: .
size: .
CDR3: CASSLGELQPQHF
DNA: TGTGCCAGCAGTTTGGGGGAGCTACAGCCCCAGCATTTT

J: TRBJ2-5
V: TRBV9
D: .
size: .
CDR3: CASSVEAAVQETQYF
DNA: TGTGCCAGCAGCGTAGAGGCAGCGGTCCAAGAGACCCAGTACTTC

J: TRBJ1-4
V: TRBV4-1
D: .
size: few
CDR3: CASSQENPTNEKLFF
DNA: TGCGCCAGCAGCCAAGAGAATCCAACTAATGAAAAACTGTTTTTT

J: TRBJ2-1
V: TRBV2
D: TRBD2
size: few
CDR3: CASKFGGGGNEQFF
DNA: TGTGCCAGCAAGTTCGGCGGGGGGGGAAATGAGCAGTTCTTC

J: TRBJ1-1
V: TRBV30
D: .
size: .
CDR3: CASDPGRTEAFF
DNA: TGTGCCTCGGACCCGGGGAGAACTGAAGCTTTCTTT

J: TRBJ1-2
V: TRBV7-6
D: .
size: .
CDR3: CASSSTDSYGYTF
DNA: TGTGCCAGCAGCTCCACTGACAGCTATGGCTACACCTTC

J: TRBJ2-1
V: TRBV15
D: .
size: .
CDR3: CATSRSYNEQFF
DNA: TGTGCCACCAGTCGAAGCTACAATGAGCAGTTCTTC

J: TRBJ1-1
V: TRBV30
D: .
size: .
CDR3: CAWRRGNTEAFF
DNA: TGTGCCTGGAGAAGGGGGAACACTGAAGCTTTCTTT

J: TRBJ1-1
V: TRBV19
D: .
size: .
CDR3: CASSYGSGSVSTEAFF
DNA: TGTGCCAGTAGTTATGGGTCAGGGTCTGTTAGCACTGAAGCTTTCTTT

J: TRBJ2-7
V: TRBV7-9
D: TRBD2
size: .
CDR3: CASSLDGGSYEQYF
DNA: TGTGCCAGCAGCTTAGACGGGGGGTCCTACGAGCAGTACTTC

J: TRBJ2-3
V: TRBV7-9
D: .
size: once
CDR3: CASSLESLLDTQYF
DNA: TGTGCCAGCAGCTTAGAGTCGCTCCTGGATACGCAGTATTTT

J: TRBJ2-3
V: TRBV5-6
D: .
size: .
CDR3: CASSFGVKEADTQYF
DNA: TGTGCCAGCAGCTTCGGGGTGAAGGAAGCAGATACGCAGTATTTT

J: TRBJ2-1
V: TRBV4-2
D: .
size: .
CDR3: CASSPQADEQFF
DNA: TGTGCCAGCAGCCCCCAGGCTGATGAGCAGTTCTTC

J: TRBJ1-1
V: TRBV30
D: TRBD1
size: few
CDR3: CAWSVQGGGDTEAFF
DNA: TGTGCCTGGAGTGTACAGGGGGGAGGGGACACTGAAGCTTTCTTT

J: TRBJ2-6
V: TRBV13
D: .
size: few
CDR3: CASSLGTTRQYYSGANVLTF
DNA: TGTGCCAGCAGCTTAGGGACAACTCGACAGTACTACTCTGGGGCCAACGTCCTGACTTTC

J: TRBJ2-7
V: TRBV7-7
D: .
size: once
CDR3: CASSLDSGASYEQYF
DNA: TGTGCTAGCAGCTTAGATTCCGGGGCCTCCTACGAGCAGTACTTC

J: TRBJ2-3
V: TRBV9
D: .
size: .
CDR3: CASSPRGADTQYF
DNA: TGTGCCAGCAGCCCCCGGGGCGCAGATACGCAGTATTTT

J: TRBJ1-2
V: TRBV10-3
D: .
size: .
CDR3: CAISESSGARGGYTF
DNA: TGTGCCATCAGTGAGAGTTCCGGGGCCCGGGGCGGCTACACCTTC

J: TRBJ1-1
V: TRBV7-9
D: .
size: .
CDR3: CASSGLGGVNTEAFF
DNA: TGTGCCAGCAGCGGTCTCGGGGGAGTGAACACTGAAGCTTTCTTT

J: TRBJ2-2
V: TRBV15
D: TRBD2
size: .
CDR3: CATSSGGDTGELFF
DNA: TGTGCCACCAGCTCGGGGGGGGACACCGGGGAGCTGTTTTTT

J: TRBJ2-1
V: TRBV11-2
D: .
size: .
CDR3: CASSSGSTLPYNEQFF
DNA: TGTGCCAGCAGCTCGGGCAGTACCCTCCCCTACAATGAGCAGTTCTTC

J: TRBJ2-7
V: TRBV6-5
D: .
size: .
CDR3: CASSYLGTQNYEQYF
DNA: TGTGCCAGCAGTTACCTCGGGACCCAGAACTACGAGCAGTACTTC

J: TRBJ2-5
V: TRBV7-9
D: .
size: .
CDR3: CASSLVGGSPSRRGETQYF
DNA: TGTGCCAGCAGCTTAGTAGGGGGAAGCCCCAGTAGGAGAGGAGAGACCCAGTACTTC

J: TRBJ1-1
V: TRBV27
D: .
size: .
CDR3: CASSPLQGGNTEAFF
DNA: TGTGCCAGCAGCCCCCTACAGGGCGGGAACACTGAAGCTTTCTTT

J: TRBJ2-1
V: TRBV27
D: .
size: .
CDR3: CASSLGGTVNEQFF
DNA: TGTGCCAGCAGTTTGGGAGGGACAGTCAATGAGCAGTTCTTC

J: TRBJ2-5
V: TRBV5-4
D: TRBD2
size: few
CDR3: CASSSGLAEETQYF
DNA: TGTGCCAGCAGCTCGGGACTAGCTGAAGAGACCCAGTACTTC

J: TRBJ2-5
V: TRBV27
D: TRBD1
size: .
CDR3: CASSLGAGGGETQYF
DNA: TGTGCCAGCAGTTTAGGTGCAGGGGGCGGTGAGACCCAGTACTTC

J: TRBJ2-6
V: TRBV5-4
D: TRBD1
size: .
CDR3: CASSLGTGTGASGANVLTF
DNA: TGTGCCAGCAGCTTGGGGACCGGGACAGGGGCCTCTGGGGCCAACGTCCTGACTTTC

J: TRBJ2-5
V: TRBV7-7
D: TRBD1
size: few
CDR3: CASSQDREETQYF
DNA: TGTGCTAGCAGCCAAGACAGGGAAGAGACCCAGTACTTC

J: TRBJ1-1
V: TRBV6-6
D: .
size: .
CDR3: CASSYGGDGTEAFF
DNA: TGTGCCAGCAGTTACGGGGGCGATGGCACTGAAGCTTTCTTT

J: TRBJ2-7
V: TRBV7-2
D: .
size: once
CDR3: CASRGNAYEQYF
DNA: TGTGCCAGCAGGGGCAATGCCTACGAGCAGTACTTC

J: TRBJ2-7
V: TRBV4-2
D: .
size: few
CDR3: CASSQDAGTTYEQYF
DNA: TGTGCCAGCAGCCAAGATGCGGGAACGACTTACGAGCAGTACTTC

J: TRBJ1-1
V: TRBV5-4
D: TRBD1
size: .
CDR3: CASSLWGTGGTEAFF
DNA: TGTGCCAGCAGCTTGTGGGGGACAGGGGGCACTGAAGCTTTCTTT

J: TRBJ2-7
V: TRBV13
D: .
size: .
CDR3: CASSPGPAYEQYF
DNA: TGTGCCAGCAGCCCGGGGCCTGCCTACGAGCAGTACTTC

J: TRBJ1-5
V: TRBV7-2
D: .
size: .
CDR3: CASSPGPYSNQPQHF
DNA: TGTGCCAGCAGCCCCGGACCTTATAGCAATCAGCCCCAGCATTTT

J: TRBJ2-3
V: TRBV4-3
D: .
size: .
CDR3: CASSQDGSTQYF
DNA: TGCGCCAGCAGCCAAGATGGTAGTACGCAGTATTTT

J: TRBJ2-5
V: TRBV28
D: .
size: .
CDR3: CASSAIGEETQYF
DNA: TGTGCCAGCAGCGCCATTGGTGAGGAGACCCAGTACTTC

J: TRBJ1-2
V: TRBV6-1
D: .
size: .
CDR3: CAISEEDSGGYTF
DNA: TGTGCCATCAGTGAGGAGGACAGTGGCGGCTACACCTTC

J: TRBJ2-5
V: TRBV20-1
D: .
size: few
CDR3: CSAPWETQYF
DNA: TGCAGTGCTCCTTGGGAGACCCAGTACTTC

J: TRBJ2-4
V: TRBV5-5
D: .
size: .
CDR3: CASSLDPKNIQYF
DNA: TGTGCCAGCAGCTTGGACCCCAAAAACATTCAGTACTTC

J: TRBJ2-1
V: TRBV2
D: TRBD2
size: .
CDR3: CASWWLAGGRSINEQFF
DNA: TGTGCCAGCTGGTGGCTAGCGGGGGGGCGGAGTATCAATGAGCAGTTCTTC

J: TRBJ2-3
V: TRBV9
D: .
size: .
CDR3: CASSVLKGGDTQYF
DNA: TGTGCCAGCAGCGTACTTAAAGGGGGAGATACGCAGTATTTT

J: TRBJ2-1
V: TRBV4-2
D: TRBD2
size: .
CDR3: CASSQRVAGGGDEQFF
DNA: TGTGCCAGCAGCCAAAGGGTAGCGGGGGGCGGGGATGAGCAGTTCTTC

J: TRBJ2-1
V: TRBV29-1
D: TRBD1
size: .
CDR3: CSVEDRGTGNNEQFF
DNA: TGCAGCGTTGAAGATCGGGGGACAGGTAACAATGAGCAGTTCTTC

J: TRBJ2-3
V: TRBV4-3
D: TRBD2
size: .
CDR3: CASSQVNSGGAITDTQYF
DNA: TGCGCCAGCAGCCAAGTAAATAGCGGGGGGGCAATCACAGATACGCAGTATTTT

J: TRBJ2-3
V: TRBV27
D: .
size: .
CDR3: CVSSLSGYDTQYF
DNA: TGTGTCAGCAGTTTATCAGGGTACGATACGCAGTATTTT

J: TRBJ1-2
V: TRBV4-1
D: .
size: .
CDR3: CASSHKSASYGYTF
DNA: TGCGCCAGCAGCCATAAGTCGGCTTCCTATGGCTACACCTTC

J: TRBJ1-5
V: TRBV21-1
D: .
size: .
CDR3: CASSKVKGDRAVSSNQPQHF
DNA: TGTGCCAGCAGCAAAGTGAAAGGGGACAGGGCCGTCTCCAGCAATCAGCCCCAGCATTTT

J: TRBJ2-5
V: TRBV27
D: TRBD2
size: few
CDR3: CASSVLGGGQETQYF
DNA: TGTGCCAGCAGTGTACTCGGGGGGGGCCAAGAGACCCAGTACTTC

J: TRBJ2-5
V: TRBV4-3
D: TRBD1
size: .
CDR3: CASSQGDRDQETQYF
DNA: TGCGCCAGCAGCCAAGGGGACAGGGATCAAGAGACCCAGTACTTC

J: TRBJ2-6
V: TRBV28
D: TRBD1
size: .
CDR3: CASSLWGDREESGANVLTF
DNA: TGTGCCAGCAGTTTATGGGGGGACAGAGAGGAATCTGGGGCCAACGTCCTGACTTTC

J: TRBJ1-2
V: TRBV7-9
D: .
size: .
CDR3: CASSLLFRTVNYGYTF
DNA: TGTGCCAGCAGCTTATTGTTTAGGACAGTCAACTATGGCTACACCTTC

J: TRBJ2-3
V: TRBV5-1
D: .
size: .
CDR3: CASSLFNRGTDTQYF
DNA: TGCGCCAGCAGCTTGTTTAATCGGGGCACAGATACGCAGTATTTT